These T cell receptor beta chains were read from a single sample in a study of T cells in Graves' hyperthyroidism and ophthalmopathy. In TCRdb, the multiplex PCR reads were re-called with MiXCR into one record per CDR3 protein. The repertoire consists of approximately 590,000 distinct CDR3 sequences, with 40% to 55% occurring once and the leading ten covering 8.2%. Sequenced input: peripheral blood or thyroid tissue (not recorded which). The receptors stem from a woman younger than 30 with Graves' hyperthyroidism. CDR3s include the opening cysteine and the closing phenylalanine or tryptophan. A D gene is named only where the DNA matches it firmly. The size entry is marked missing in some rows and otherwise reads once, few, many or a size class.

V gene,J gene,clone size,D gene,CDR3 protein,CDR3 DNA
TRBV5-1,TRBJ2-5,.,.,CASSFLGAQATQYF,TGCGCCAGCAGCTTTCTCGGAGCCCAAGCGACCCAGTACTTC
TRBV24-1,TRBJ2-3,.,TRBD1,CATVPTGTTDTQYF,TGTGCCACCGTCCCGACAGGGACCACAGATACGCAGTATTTT
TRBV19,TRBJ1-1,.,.,CASSISMVNTEAFF,TGTGCCAGTAGCATCTCTATGGTCAACACTGAAGCTTTCTTT
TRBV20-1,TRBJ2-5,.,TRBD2,CSLAGQETQYF,TGCAGTCTAGCGGGACAAGAGACCCAGTACTTC
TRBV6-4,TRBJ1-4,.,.,CASSDSRRGRGAALNEKLFF,TGTGCCAGCAGTGACTCCCGGCGGGGTAGGGGTGCGGCCCTTAATGAAAAACTGTTTTTT
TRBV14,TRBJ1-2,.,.,CASSSRQVGGGYTF,TGTGCCAGCAGCTCCCGACAGGTAGGAGGCGGCTACACCTTC
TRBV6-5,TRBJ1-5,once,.,CASALYSNQPQHF,TGTGCCAGCGCCTTGTATAGCAATCAGCCCCAGCATTTT
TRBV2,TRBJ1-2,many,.,CASSLKQGADTF,TGTGCCAGCAGCCTCAAACAGGGTGCGGACACCTTC
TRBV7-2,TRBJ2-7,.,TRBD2,CASSLGTSGLYEQYF,TGCGCCAGCAGCCTCGGGACTAGCGGACTCTACGAGCAGTACTTC
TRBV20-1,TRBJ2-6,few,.,CSAEAGANVLTF,TGCAGTGCTGAGGCTGGGGCCAACGTCCTGACTTTC
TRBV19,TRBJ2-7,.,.,CASWGGGTYEQYF,TGTGCCAGTTGGGGAGGGGGGACCTACGAGCAGTACTTC
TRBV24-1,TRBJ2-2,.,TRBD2,CATSDQGLAGALYTGELFF,TGTGCCACCAGTGACCAAGGACTAGCGGGAGCTTTGTACACCGGGGAGCTGTTTTTT
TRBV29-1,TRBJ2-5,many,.,CSVMAGGIQETQYF,TGCAGCGTAATGGCAGGGGGGATTCAAGAGACCCAGTACTTC
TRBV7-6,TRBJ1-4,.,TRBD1,CASSLEGGGHPNEKLFF,TGTGCCAGCAGCTTAGAAGGGGGCGGTCACCCTAATGAAAAACTGTTTTTT
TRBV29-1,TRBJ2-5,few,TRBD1,CSVEATGGGGETQYF,TGCAGCGTTGAAGCTACAGGGGGCGGGGGAGAGACCCAGTACTTC
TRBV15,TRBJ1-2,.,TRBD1,CATSLKTGINYGYTF,TGTGCCACCAGCTTAAAGACAGGGATCAATTATGGCTACACCTTC
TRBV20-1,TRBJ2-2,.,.,CSARGPGLNTGELFF,TGCAGTGCTAGAGGGCCGGGCCTGAACACCGGGGAGCTGTTTTTT
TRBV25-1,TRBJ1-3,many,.,CASSDSPGVSSGNTIYF,TGTGCCAGCAGTGATTCCCCTGGAGTCTCCTCTGGAAACACCATATATTTT
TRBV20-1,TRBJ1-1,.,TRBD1,CSARGLDRAEAFF,TGCAGTGCTAGAGGCCTTGACAGGGCTGAAGCTTTCTTT
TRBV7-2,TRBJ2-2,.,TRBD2,CASSLALLAVNTGELFF,TGTGCCAGCAGCTTGGCCCTACTAGCGGTTAACACCGGGGAGCTGTTTTTT
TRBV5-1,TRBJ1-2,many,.,CASSATPPYGYTF,TGCGCCAGCAGCGCCACACCACCTTATGGCTACACCTTC
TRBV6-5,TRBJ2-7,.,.,CASSSHYYEQYF,TGTGCCAGCAGTTCCCACTACTACGAGCAGTACTTC
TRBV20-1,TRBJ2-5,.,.,CSARRPTVETQYF,TGCAGTGCTAGACGGCCTACAGTGGAGACCCAGTACTTC
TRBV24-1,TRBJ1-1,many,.,CATSDWPTTEAFF,TGTGCCACCAGTGATTGGCCGACCACTGAAGCTTTCTTT
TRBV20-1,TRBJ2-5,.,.,CSAYLTGQETQYF,TGCAGTGCCTATTTAACGGGCCAAGAGACCCAGTACTTC
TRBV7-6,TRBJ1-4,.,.,CASSLGSGVNEKLFF,TGTGCCAGCAGCTTGGGGTCAGGGGTTAATGAAAAACTGTTTTTT
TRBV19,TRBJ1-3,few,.,CASLSHGVKPGNTIYF,TGTGCCAGCCTCAGTCACGGGGTAAAGCCTGGAAACACCATATATTTT
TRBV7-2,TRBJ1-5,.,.,CASSIVHQRGQPQHF,TGTGCCAGCTCAATCGTACATCAGCGGGGTCAGCCCCAGCATTTT
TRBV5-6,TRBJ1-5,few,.,CASSQGHRINQPQHF,TGTGCCAGCAGTCAAGGCCACAGGATCAATCAGCCCCAGCATTTT
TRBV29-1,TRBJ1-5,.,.,CSVAGSLGQPQHF,TGCAGCGTTGCGGGAAGTCTGGGTCAGCCCCAGCATTTT
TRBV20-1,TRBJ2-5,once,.,CSARDTQGGQPQYF,TGCAGTGCTAGAGATACACAGGGAGGCCAGCCCCAGTACTTC
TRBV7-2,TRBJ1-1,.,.,CAWSVQGSNTEAFF,TGTGCCTGGAGTGTACAAGGGAGCAACACTGAAGCTTTCTTT
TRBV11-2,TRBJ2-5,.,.,CASSQGLMETQYF,TGTGCCAGCAGCCAAGGTCTAATGGAGACCCAGTACTTC
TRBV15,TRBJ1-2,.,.,CATSRNERDYGYTF,TGTGCCACCAGCAGGAACGAGAGGGACTATGGCTACACCTTC
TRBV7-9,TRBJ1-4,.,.,CASSLRDSATNEKLFF,TGTGCCAGCAGCTTACGAGACAGCGCAACTAATGAAAAACTGTTTTTT
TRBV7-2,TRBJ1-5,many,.,CASSLGARQPQHF,TGTGCCAGCAGCTTAGGGGCAAGGCAGCCCCAGCATTTT
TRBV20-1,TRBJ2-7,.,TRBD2,CSAFSASGRYPSYEQYF,TGCAGTGCTTTTTCCGCTAGCGGGAGATACCCTTCCTACGAGCAGTACTTC
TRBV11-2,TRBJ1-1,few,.,CASSLEDVTEAFF,TGTGCCAGCAGCTTGGAGGACGTCACTGAAGCTTTCTTT
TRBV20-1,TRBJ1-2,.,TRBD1,CSAKPFGQGVGGYTF,TGCAGTGCTAAGCCCTTTGGACAGGGGGTTGGTGGCTACACCTTC
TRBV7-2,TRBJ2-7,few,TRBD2,CASSSLAGPSYEQYF,TGTGCCAGCAGCTCACTAGCGGGTCCTTCCTACGAGCAGTACTTC
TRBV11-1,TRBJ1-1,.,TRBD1,CASNTGQARDEAFF,TGTGCCAGCAATACGGGACAGGCGAGGGATGAAGCTTTCTTT